This TCR beta chain was sequenced in a study of Ad26.COV2.S vaccination and SARS-CoV-2 variants. Study at large: Enrollment placed the donor in the COV1001 Ad26.COV2.S trial arm. Once or twice, 56 days apart, Ad26.COV2.S was delivered intramuscularly.

Profiling relied on immunoSEQ multiplex PCR, and the TCRdb table lists in-frame clones only, not all of them. The sample holds around 320,000 clones, roughly 86% seen once. Treatment of the sample: about 20 received Ad26.COV2.S at low or high dose, single or two shots; several received placebo; per-sample allocation not given. Sampling happened 63 days after the first vaccine or placebo injection. The sample came from a Boston adult aged 18-55 years. CDR1 and CDR2 from the germline V gene are SGHTA and FQGNSA. J gave up 6 bases and V 2 bases, and 9 bases lay outside the gene matches. There are 15 residues in the CDR3.

The starting material was peripheral blood, obtained in a trial of Ad26.COV2.S vaccine versus placebo. The sequence came from a person aged 18-60 years who received the Ad26.COV2.S COVID-19 vaccine or a placebo. J is TRBJ1-1 and V is TRBV7-2; 7 bases align to TRBD1. In nucleotides, the CDR3 is TGTGCCAGCAGCTTAACACGAAGGACAGGACCTGAAGCTTTCTTT. It yields the protein CASSLTRRTGPEAFF.